The rows below give T cell receptor beta chains drawn from one sample of a study of T cell changes during pregnancy in multiple sclerosis. Libraries were prepared by immunoSEQ multiplex PCR; TCRdb keeps only in-frame clonotypes and omits some of them. The top ten clones hold more than 2% of a sample with about 85,000 clones, about nine tenths of them seen once. Material: peripheral blood, obtained in the first trimester of pregnancy. The receptors here all came from a female donor with multiple sclerosis, enrolled in a pregnancy study. Both conserved end residues are part of each CDR3. D genes are given only for firm matches. Clone size is stated in some rows and not others, as once, few, many or a class when expanded.

CDR3 protein | CDR3 DNA | V gene | D gene | J gene | clone size
CASSPRGGGETQYF | TGTGCCAGCAGTCCAAGGGGCGGGGGGGAGACCCAGTACTTC | TRBV7-2 | TRBD2 | TRBJ2-5 | .
CASSNPMTGGVYEQYF | TGTGCCAGCAGCAACCCTATGACGGGAGGCGTCTACGAGCAGTACTTC | TRBV5-4 | TRBD2 | TRBJ2-7 | once
CASSLVGQISYEQYF | TGTGCCAGCAGTTTAGTTGGACAGATCTCCTACGAGCAGTACTTC | TRBV27 | . | TRBJ2-7 | .
CASSGRYPSRPGIRSSGNTIYF | TGTGCCAGTTCGGGGAGGTACCCCTCAAGGCCCGGGATCCGAAGCTCTGGAAACACCATATATTTT | TRBV19 | . | TRBJ1-3 | .
CASSPPTRPGQVEQYF | TGTGCCAGCAGCCCCCCTACAAGACCGGGACAGGTCGAGCAGTACTTC | TRBV11-3 | TRBD1 | TRBJ2-7 | .
CASSEGGRDTGELFF | TGTGCCAGCAGTGAAGGAGGGAGGGACACCGGGGAGCTGTTTTTT | TRBV25-1 | TRBD2 | TRBJ2-2 | .
CASSRDFAGTQDTQYF | TGTGCCAGCAGCCGAGACTTCGCGGGAACCCAAGATACGCAGTATTTT | TRBV5-4 | . | TRBJ2-3 | .
CASSEAPLAVYEQYF | TGTGCCAGCAGTGAAGCCCCCCTAGCGGTCTACGAGCAGTACTTC | TRBV6-1 | TRBD2 | TRBJ2-7 | .
CASSSPGGFSGELFF | TGTGCCAGTAGTTCTCCCGGGGGATTTTCCGGGGAGCTGTTTTTT | TRBV19 | . | TRBJ2-2 | .
CASSPELQGPLSNQPQHF | TGCGCCAGCAGTCCAGAGTTACAGGGACCCCTTAGCAATCAGCCCCAGCATTTT | TRBV4-1 | . | TRBJ1-5 | .
CASSTLTSGRAYEQYF | TGTGCCAGCAGCACCCTCACTAGCGGGAGGGCATACGAGCAGTACTTC | TRBV5-4 | TRBD2 | TRBJ2-7 | .
CASSEVGGRELFF | TGTGCCAGCAGTGAAGTGGGGGGGCGGGAGCTGTTTTTT | TRBV2 | . | TRBJ2-2 | .
CASSLVTSAYYEQYF | TGCGCCAGCAGCTTGGTGACTAGCGCATACTACGAGCAGTACTTC | TRBV5-1 | TRBD2 | TRBJ2-7 | once
CASSLAVLASGANVLTF | TGTGCCAGCAGCTTGGCCGTTCTAGCTTCGGGGGCCAACGTCCTGACTTTC | TRBV5-5 | . | TRBJ2-6 | once
CSVVGRFAYEQYF | TGCAGCGTTGTGGGCAGGTTTGCCTACGAGCAGTACTTC | TRBV29-1 | . | TRBJ2-7 | .
CASSFTLLTGNTEAFF | TGCGCCAGCAGCTTTACCCTATTGACAGGGAACACTGAAGCTTTCTTT | TRBV5-1 | . | TRBJ1-1 | .
CASSAWGDLYNEQFF | TGTGCCAGCAGCGCCTGGGGAGATTTATACAATGAGCAGTTCTTC | TRBV6-1 | . | TRBJ2-1 | .
CASRTRGFTEAFF | TGTGCCAGCAGAACCAGGGGTTTCACTGAAGCTTTCTTT | TRBV6-1 | . | TRBJ1-1 | .
CASSLGTSGSNEQFF | TGTGCCAGCAGTTTAGGGACTAGCGGGAGCAATGAGCAGTTCTTC | TRBV28 | TRBD2 | TRBJ2-1 | .
CASSIRDVRNTEAFF | TGTGCCAGTAGTATCCGAGATGTTCGGAACACTGAAGCTTTCTTT | TRBV19 | . | TRBJ1-1 | .
CASSVGTTFQETQYF | TGTGCCAGCAGCGTAGGGACTACCTTCCAAGAGACCCAGTACTTC | TRBV9 | . | TRBJ2-5 | .
CAWKTSGASYNEQFF | TGTGCCTGGAAGACTAGCGGGGCCTCCTACAATGAGCAGTTCTTC | TRBV30 | TRBD2 | TRBJ2-1 | .
CASSFRSSYEQYF | TGTGCCAGCAGCTTCCGCAGCTCCTACGAGCAGTACTTC | TRBV11-2 | . | TRBJ2-7 | .
CAWSVLGQGRGELFF | TGTGCCTGGAGTGTACTGGGACAGGGGAGGGGGGAGCTGTTTTTT | TRBV30 | TRBD1 | TRBJ2-2 | .
CASSLFTQGTGYTF | TGCGCCAGCAGCTTGTTCACCCAGGGAACCGGCTACACCTTC | TRBV5-1 | . | TRBJ1-2 | .
CAWADRESYNEQFF | TGTGCCTGGGCGGACAGGGAGAGCTACAATGAGCAGTTCTTC | TRBV30 | TRBD1 | TRBJ2-1 | .
CASSPTGGPNHYGYTF | TGCGCCAGCAGCCCGACAGGCGGGCCAAATCATTATGGCTACACCTTC | TRBV4-3 | . | TRBJ1-2 | .
CASSLQTWDTQYF | TGCGCCAGCAGCCTTCAAACTTGGGATACGCAGTATTTT | TRBV5-1 | . | TRBJ2-3 | .
CASSGTDKGDIQYF | TGTGCCAGCAGCGGGACAGACAAGGGGGACATTCAGTACTTC | TRBV5-5 | TRBD1 | TRBJ2-4 | .
CASSPSSYEQYF | TGTGCCAGCAGCCCCAGCTCCTACGAGCAGTACTTC | TRBV7-2 | . | TRBJ2-7 | .
CASSRKTGRQNTEAFF | TGTGCCAGCAGCCGAAAGACAGGACGCCAGAACACTGAAGCTTTCTTT | TRBV7-2 | . | TRBJ1-1 | .
CASMIGISNQPQHF | TGTGCCAGCATGATCGGGATCAGCAATCAGCCCCAGCATTTT | TRBV28 | . | TRBJ1-5 | few
CASGGTGQGANVLTF | TGTGCTAGCGGGGGCACGGGGCAAGGGGCCAACGTCCTGACTTTC | TRBV7-7 | TRBD2 | TRBJ2-6 | .
CASSLAGRDTQYF | TGTGCCAGCAGCTTAGCGGGGCGAGATACGCAGTATTTT | TRBV7-9 | . | TRBJ2-3 | .
CASRPTGTSANEQFF | TGTGCCAGCAGACCTACCGGGACTAGCGCCAATGAGCAGTTCTTC | TRBV4-2 | TRBD2 | TRBJ2-1 | .
CASSLWQGAGGTEAFF | TGTGCCAGCAGTTTATGGCAGGGGGCTGGGGGCACTGAAGCTTTCTTT | TRBV27 | TRBD1 | TRBJ1-1 | .
CASSKGLAGAQETQYF | TGCGCCAGCAGCAAGGGACTAGCGGGGGCCCAAGAGACCCAGTACTTC | TRBV5-1 | TRBD2 | TRBJ2-5 | .
CASSVLSLAGLDTQYF | TGTGCCAGCAGCGTACTTTCCCTAGCGGGGCTAGATACGCAGTATTTT | TRBV9 | TRBD2 | TRBJ2-3 | .
CASSLGQGVGSYEQYF | TGTGCCAGCAGCTTGGGACAGGGGGTAGGTTCCTACGAGCAGTACTTC | TRBV7-6 | TRBD1 | TRBJ2-7 | .
CASSSRLAGKYEQYF | TGTGCCAGCAGCTCCCGACTAGCGGGGAAATACGAGCAGTACTTC | TRBV7-8 | TRBD2 | TRBJ2-7 | .
CASSRDSGTDTQYF | TGTGCCAGCAGCCGGGACAGTGGCACAGATACGCAGTATTTT | TRBV2 | TRBD1 | TRBJ2-3 | .
CASSVGREPSYEQYF | TGTGCCAGCAGCGTAGGGCGGGAGCCCTCCTACGAGCAGTACTTC | TRBV9 | TRBD2 | TRBJ2-7 | .
CASTLNGRRNSPLHF | TGTGCCAGTACCCTGAATGGTAGGAGGAATTCACCCCTCCACTTT | TRBV19 | . | TRBJ1-6 | once
CASSEAGGADEQYF | TGTGCCAGCAGTGAAGCAGGGGGGGCGGACGAGCAGTACTTC | TRBV6-1 | . | TRBJ2-7 | .
CASSPSSGTNTGELFF | TGTGCCAGCAGCCCCTCCAGCGGTACGAACACCGGGGAGCTGTTTTTT | TRBV9 | . | TRBJ2-2 | .
CASSQFPGLAGVGDTQYF | TGTGCCAGCTCTCAATTTCCGGGACTAGCGGGAGTAGGAGATACGCAGTATTTT | TRBV18 | TRBD2 | TRBJ2-3 | .
CASTLGHTDNYGYTF | TGTGCCAGCACGCTCGGACACACGGATAACTATGGCTACACCTTC | TRBV28 | . | TRBJ1-2 | .
CASSLASGGLPETQYF | TGCGCCAGCAGCTTGGCCTCCGGGGGATTACCCGAGACCCAGTACTTC | TRBV5-1 | . | TRBJ2-5 | .
CASIEGAGNTIYF | TGTGCCAGCATCGAGGGCGCTGGAAACACCATATATTTT | TRBV6-5 | . | TRBJ1-3 | .
CASSLAPGMGNTEAFF | TGTGCCAGCAGCTTAGCACCGGGTATGGGGAACACTGAAGCTTTCTTT | TRBV7-9 | . | TRBJ1-1 | .